A single sample gave rise to the 15 T cell receptor beta chains below, sequenced in a study of T cells after yellow fever vaccination. MiXCR was run by TCRdb on the 5' RACE reads, yielding one entry per CDR3 protein. The profile shows 150,000 to 200,000 distinct CDR3 sequences, 6% to 7.5% of them singletons. The sample here was CD4+ T cells sorted from PBMCs, taken 5 days after the first yellow fever vaccination. The source is a man aged 18 to 30 who received the YFV17D yellow fever vaccine.

This clonotype was seen only a few times. The gene calls are TRBV7-3 and TRBJ1-1; D gene ambiguous. V gave up 2 bases and J gave up 5 bases, with 21 bases separating them. The germline gives CDR1 SGHTA, CDR2 FQGTGA. The CDR3 extends over 17 amino acids. The CDR3 coding sequence is TGTGCCAGCAGCTTACAACCCCGACATCGGTTGGGGACTGAAGCTTTCTTT. Translation gives CASSLQPRHRLGTEAFF.

This clonotype was observed at least ten times. The J gene is TRBJ1-2, the V gene TRBV12-3 or TRBV12-4; the D is unclear. The CDR3 runs 13 residues. V shed 0 bases and J shed 4 bases, with 6 bases lying between them. The CDR3 is CASSLAGIYGYTF. The CDR3, as DNA: TGTGCCAGCAGTTTAGCCGGGATCTATGGCTACACCTTC.

This clonotype has more than one count but fewer than ten. The chain combines TRBV3-1 with TRBJ1-6; tentatively, D is TRBD1 (6 bases). Germline-derived CDR1 and CDR2 are LGHDT and YNNKEL (reference sequence). V was shortened by 3 bases and J by 7 bases, with 13 bases between the two germline ends. The length of the CDR3 is 15 residues. This CDR3 reads CASSQTGPFNSPLHF. DNA for the CDR3: TGTGCCAGCAGCCAGACAGGCCCTTTCAATTCACCCCTCCACTTT.

This clonotype has ten or more counts. The rearrangement joins TRBV6-2 or TRBV6-3 to TRBJ2-5; tentatively, D is TRBD1 or TRBD2 (5 bases each). The CDR3 runs to 15 residues. The germline V and J ends were trimmed by 2 bases and 5 bases, with 15 bases remaining between them. The germline V gene has CDR1 MNHEY and CDR2 SVGEGT. CDR3 amino acids: CASSYGGLPGETQYF. The CDR3 DNA is TGTGCCAGCAGTTACGGCGGGCTTCCAGGGGAGACCCAGTACTTC.

This clonotype was observed at least ten times. V usage is TRBV3-1 and J usage is TRBJ2-5; the D gene is possibly TRBD2 (5 bases). Per the germline V gene, CDR1 is LGHDT and CDR2 is YNNKEL (reference sequence). Trimming removed 4 bases at V and 5 bases at J, with 14 bases between. There are 14 residues in the CDR3. The CDR3 DNA reads TGTGCCAGCAGCCTCGATGGTAGGAGGGAGACCCAGTACTTC. Translating it yields CASSLDGRRETQYF.

The J gene is TRBJ2-2, the V gene TRBV7-2, with unresolved D. This CDR3 has 15 amino acids. Trimming stripped 1 base from V and 4 bases from J, with 10 bases between. Germline values: CDR1 SGHTA, CDR2 FQGNSA. CDR3 residues: CASSLGLSVTGELFF. The CDR3 DNA reads as TGTGCCAGCAGCTTAGGTCTCAGCGTCACCGGGGAGCTGTTTTTT.

To note about this clonotype: This could be a read error, since a much larger clone is one nucleotide away. CDR3 residues: CSGSKGEAREQYF. The CDR3 DNA sequence: TGCAGCGGTAGCAAGGGGGAGGCACGTGAGCAGTACTTC. The chain uses TRBV29-1 and TRBJ2-7; either TRBD1 or TRBD2 may fit D (6 bases each). Germline V gene sequence: CDR1 SQVTM, CDR2 ANQGSEA. The CDR3 has 13 residues. The V and J ends lost 7 bases and 7 bases respectively, with 20 bases between them.

This clonotype was observed many times. The J gene is TRBJ2-2, the V gene TRBV7-2; D gene unclear. CDR3 length: 15 residues. The germline V gene encodes CDR1 SGHTA and CDR2 FQGNSA. The V gene lost 5 bases and the J gene lost 8 bases, with 18 bases spanning the gap. In DNA form, the CDR3 reads TGTGCCAGCAGCACCCCAAACCGCGGAAGAGGGGAGCTGTTTTTT. It codes for CASSTPNRGRGELFF.

This clonotype has a count of ten or more. This sequence joins TRBV11-1 and TRBJ2-6; no clear D. CDR3 length: 18 amino acids. The V and J ends lost 5 bases and 0 bases respectively, with 17 bases between them. Germline loops: CDR1 SGHAT, CDR2 FQDESV (reference sequence). This chain's CDR3 is CASSPPTRNYSGANVLTF. In DNA, the CDR3 is TGTGCCAGCAGCCCCCCCACGCGCAATTACTCTGGGGCCAACGTCCTGACTTTC.

This clonotype was counted a few times. This chain connects TRBV7-2 to TRBJ1-6; D remains ambiguous. The germline V gene encodes CDR1 SGHTA and CDR2 FQGNSA. The CDR3 is made up of 16 amino acids. Trimming took 0 bases from V and 1 from J, leaving 7 bases between them. Here the CDR3 reads CASSLAATSYNSPLHF. CDR3 DNA: TGTGCCAGCAGCTTAGCGGCGACATCCTATAATTCACCCCTCCACTTT.

The sample holds many counts of this clonotype. Written as DNA, the CDR3 is TGTGCCAGCAGCCAAGATCGGGGGATCTCCTACGAGCAGTACTTC. Protein sequence: CASSQDRGISYEQYF. The chain combines TRBV3-1 with TRBJ2-7; tentative D call: TRBD2 (6 bases). The CDR3 length is 15 residues. Germline V lookup: CDR1 LGHDT, CDR2 YNNKEL (reference sequence). The germline V and J ends were trimmed by 0 bases and 0 bases, with 9 bases remaining between them.

This clonotype has ten or more counts. V gene TRBV5-1 combines with J gene TRBJ1-2; D is possibly TRBD1 (5 bases). V was shortened by 4 bases and J by 7 bases, with 11 bases between the two germline ends. Looked up from germline, CDR1 is SGHRS and CDR2 is YFSETQ. This CDR3 is 12 amino acids long. The CDR3 is CASSQDKVGYTF. CDR3 DNA sequence: TGCGCCAGCAGCCAGGACAAGGTTGGCTACACCTTC.

V and J are TRBV5-5 and TRBJ2-7, with D perhaps TRBD2 (6 bases). The CDR3 covers 15 residues. V was cut by 0 bases and J by 3 bases, with 13 bases left in between. Germline CDR1 and CDR2: SGHKS and YYEKEE (reference sequence). The CDR3 is CASSLELLTSYEQYF. DNA of the CDR3: TGTGCCAGCAGCTTGGAGTTATTGACTAGCTACGAGCAGTACTTC.

This chain links TRBV29-1 with TRBJ2-1; 8 bases fit TRBD2. Germline V gene sequence: CDR1 SQVTM, CDR2 ANQGSEA. The V gene end was trimmed by 7 bases and the J gene end by 0 bases; junction bases not matched to a gene: 5. This CDR3 is built from 14 residues. This chain's CDR3 is CSAAGGSSYNEQFF. CDR3 nucleotides: TGCAGCGCCGCGGGGGGAAGCTCCTACAATGAGCAGTTCTTC.

The chain couples TRBV4-2 to TRBJ2-1; the D is unclear. This CDR3 has 16 amino acids. CDR1 LGHNA and CDR2 YNFKEQ come from the germline V gene. V was shortened by 0 bases and J by 6 bases, with 15 bases between the two germline ends. Here the CDR3 reads CASSQDSLVTSNEQFF. The CDR3 DNA reads TGTGCCAGCAGCCAAGATTCCTTAGTTACCTCCAATGAGCAGTTCTTC.